A selection of T cell receptor beta chains follows, all from one sample in a study of blood T cells in healthy people across ages. TCRdb reprocessed the 5' RACE reads via MiXCR and lists one record per CDR3 protein. The sample shows 650,000 to 1,000,000 distinct CDR3 sequences, approximately 35% of them seen only once. The sample was blood. The receptor set was obtained from a man aged 18-30 years in good health. The CDR3 runs from the conserved cysteine through the conserved F or W. D genes are given only for firm matches.

d_call v_call cdr3_length cdr3_aa
. TRBV6-5 15 CASSYGRLGYYEQYF
. TRBV3-1 14 CASSNTQGFTEAFF
. TRBV14 15 CASSQDFGFGNEQFF
TRBD1 TRBV15 15 CATSRDGTGSEKLFF
. TRBV7-9 11 CASLGLNEQFF
TRBD1 TRBV5-4 15 CASSSGQGFSGEQYF
TRBD1 TRBV3-1 15 CASNPTGGPNEKLFF
. TRBV29-1 13 CSVEVGSTDTQYF
TRBD1 TRBV6-2/TRBV6-3 17 CASRLELTGGIDTEAFF
. TRBV18 13 CASSGEMNTEAFF
TRBD1 TRBV20-1 14 CSARAGTGTQPQHF
TRBD1 TRBV5-8 16 CASSLEGTGGYNEQFF
. TRBV5-1 16 CASSSGRKGANEKLFF
. TRBV5-1 15 CAGSLESGNYNEQFF
TRBD2 TRBV20-1 16 CSARGRKRGGLDTQYF
. TRBV9 16 CASSPHYVSAPYEQYF
TRBD2 TRBV4-3 16 CASSQDRGGIADTQYF
TRBD1 TRBV6-6 15 CASSTRTGRNQPQHF
TRBD2 TRBV10-3 16 CAISESGGGRYNEQFF
. TRBV12-3/TRBV12-4 18 CASSLAWIGGSGGNTIYF
TRBD2 TRBV24-1 16 CATSAVSGGATDTQYF
. TRBV14 12 CASSQGGVVQFF
. TRBV11-2 15 CASSSTSMGTGELFF
. TRBV10-2 13 CASSRPNTGELFF
TRBD2 TRBV9 15 CASSVEMGGQETQYF
. TRBV4-2 12 CASSQLGNEQFF
. TRBV4-2 15 CASSPPNREDTEAFF
. TRBV9 14 CASSVAYGYNEQYF
TRBD1 TRBV20-1 11 CSAGQGSPLPF
. TRBV4-3 15 CASSQDYQGSQPQHF
. TRBV5-1 19 CASSLDDWKQQGWNTEAFF
. TRBV20-1 10 CSAARGAQYF
TRBD2 TRBV2 15 CASSRMSSGGDEQFF
. TRBV11-2 14 CASSYKKVNSPLHF
. TRBV6-1 19 CASSIIRDQSFPRIYGYTF
. TRBV30 12 CALKSGANVLTF
. TRBV6-5 13 CASTRDHDSPLHF
. TRBV7-8 17 CASSFLWADEGYNEQFF
. TRBV9 15 CASSVAGGSGNPIYF
. TRBV6-5 15 CASSYSINWNTEAFF
TRBD2 TRBV5-6 17 CASSLETSGGNTGELFF
. TRBV18 14 CASSPEEKGVEQFF
. TRBV19 14 CASRPARRTDTQYF
TRBD2 TRBV6-5 15 CAGSPTSGAYNEQFF
. TRBV4-2 14 CASSQVRQEGEQYF
. TRBV6-2/TRBV6-3 14 CASSRNPSTDTQYF
TRBD1 TRBV20-1 15 CSARDLDRGRDTQYF
TRBD1 TRBV5-1 15 CASSTQGGTNEKLFF
. TRBV5-5 12 CASSLEDQPQHF
TRBD1 TRBV7-9 16 CASRTGTGGAGTEAFF
. TRBV5-1 21 CASSLTGREDPGPYSNQPQHF